This T cell receptor beta chain emerged from a study of T cells in Graves' hyperthyroidism and ophthalmopathy. Authors of the study amplified TCR beta CDR3 regions from RNA transcripts. First-round RT-PCR of the TCR CDR3 relied on the HTBI primer set. TCRdb re-called the multiplex PCR reads through MiXCR, storing one row per CDR3 protein. The table shows roughly 420,000 distinct CDR3 sequences, with approximately 14% occurring only once. Trimming removed 3 bases from V and 7 bases from J; junction bases left unmatched: 7. CDR3 length equals 15 residues. This clonotype was counted only a few times. The chain recombines TRBV12-3 or TRBV12-4 with TRBJ2-1; 9 nucleotides match TRBD1. The sequencing sample was made of blood. The sequence came from a young woman with Graves' hyperthyroidism. The CDR3 spells CASSFPGQGFNEQFF. DNA for the CDR3: TGTGCCAGCAGTTTTCCGGGACAGGGATTTAATGAGCAGTTCTTC.